A single T cell receptor (beta chain) is shown here with its context. The antigen is not known. The data derive from a study of cytomegalovirus exposure and HLA in healthy donors. Regarding the study as a whole: HLA allele associations emerged for roughly 16,000 TCR beta sequences in a later analysis, at 0.05 false discovery rate. Reportedly, TCR beta sequences accurately predicted HLA-A and HLA-B alleles in most subjects. Cytomegalovirus-associated TCR beta chains were listed, numbering some 170. A later analysis linked a missense DCLRE1C variant to TCR beta V- and J-gene trimming.

Unmatched junction bases numbered 9, after V lost 3 bases and J lost 8 bases. Germline CDR1 MGHRA, CDR2 YSYEKL. The length of the CDR3 is 14 residues. 60 Vbeta and 13 Jbeta primers were used in PCR. Only in-frame clones appear in the TCRdb table, and some are missing; sequencing was by immunoSEQ multiplex PCR. The sample includes about 130,000 clones, about three quarters of them seen just once. The chain recombines TRBV4-1 with TRBJ1-2, with 7 positions matching TRBD1. This TCR derives from a man aged 30 to 45 in good health and CMV-seronegative. Sample: PBMCs. CDR3 DNA sequence: TGCGCCAGCAGCCAGACGACCGGGACAGCGGGCTACACCTTC. Protein product: CASSQTTGTAGYTF.